This T cell receptor beta chain originates from a study of cytomegalovirus exposure and HLA in healthy donors. Study details: A previous analysis identified fewer than 130 million unique TCR beta sequences derived from about 180 million T cells.

Overall study findings and caveats: TCR sequences were mostly rare, though some public TCRs occurred in many donors.

Germline CDR1 is KGHSH and CDR2 is LQKENI. The CDR3 is made up of 13 amino acids. V lost 5 bases and J lost 4, with 9 bases in between. PCR used 60 Vbeta primers and 13 Jbeta primers. Generated by immunoSEQ multiplex PCR, the TCRdb table keeps only in-frame clones and is missing some. The table shows more than 65,000 clones, with approximately 81% occurring only once. Regarding this clone: The antigen remains undetermined.

The chain uses TRBV18 and TRBJ2-1; tentative D call: TRBD2 (6 bases). The sample consisted of PBMCs. This TCR derives from a woman aged 50 to 65 in good health and CMV-seropositive. The CDR3 nucleotides are TGTGCCAGCTCAGCGGCGGGATACAATGAGCAGTTCTTC. It yields the protein CASSAAGYNEQFF. Drawing the rest from reference TRBV18 and TRBJ2-1, the complete variable domain is NAGVMQNPRHLVRRRGQEARLRCSPMKGHSHVYWYRQLPEEGLKFMVYLQKENIIDESGMPKERFSAEFPKEGPSILRIQQVVRGDSAAYFCASSAAGYNEQFFGPGTRLTVL.